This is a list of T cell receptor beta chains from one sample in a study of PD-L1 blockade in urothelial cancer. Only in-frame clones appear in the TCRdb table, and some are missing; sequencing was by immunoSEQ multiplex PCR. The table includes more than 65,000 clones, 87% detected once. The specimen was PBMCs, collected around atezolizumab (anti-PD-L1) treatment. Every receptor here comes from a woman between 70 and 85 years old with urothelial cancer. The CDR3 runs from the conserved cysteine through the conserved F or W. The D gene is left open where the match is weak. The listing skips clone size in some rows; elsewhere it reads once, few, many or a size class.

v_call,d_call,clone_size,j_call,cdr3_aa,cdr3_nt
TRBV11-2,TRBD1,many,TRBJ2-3,CASRTFPQGASTDTQYF,TGTGCCAGCAGAACATTCCCCCAGGGGGCGAGCACAGATACGCAGTATTTT
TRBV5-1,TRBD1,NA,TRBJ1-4,CASSPGQGEEKLFF,TGCGCCAGCAGCCCGGGACAGGGGGAAGAAAAACTGTTTTTT
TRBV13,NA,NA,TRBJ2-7,CASSTTGTSYEQYF,TGTGCCAGCAGCACCACAGGGACATCCTACGAGCAGTACTTC
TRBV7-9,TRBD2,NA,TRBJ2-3,CASSLARASGSTDTQYF,TGTGCCAGCAGCTTAGCGAGGGCTAGCGGGAGCACAGATACGCAGTATTTT
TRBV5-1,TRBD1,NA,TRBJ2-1,CASSEGQGTNEQFF,TGCGCCAGCAGTGAAGGACAGGGTACCAATGAGCAGTTCTTC
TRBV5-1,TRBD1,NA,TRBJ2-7,CASSRDRASYEQYF,TGCGCCAGCAGCAGGGACAGGGCTTCCTACGAGCAGTACTTC
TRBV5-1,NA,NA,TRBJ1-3,CASSLGQQGNTIYF,TGCGCCAGCAGCTTGGGACAGCAAGGAAACACCATATATTTT
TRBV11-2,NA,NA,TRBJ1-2,CASSHTGTSGYTF,TGTGCCAGCAGCCACACAGGGACTAGCGGCTACACCTTC
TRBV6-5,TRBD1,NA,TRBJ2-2,CASSSRQGDTGELFF,TGTGCCAGCAGTTCACGACAGGGGGACACCGGGGAGCTGTTTTTT
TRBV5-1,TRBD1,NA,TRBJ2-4,CASSSGTGAFEKNIQYF,TGCGCCAGCAGCTCAGGAACAGGGGCCTTTGAAAAAAACATTCAGTACTTC
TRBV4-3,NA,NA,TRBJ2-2,CASSLQGRNGELFF,TGCGCCAGCAGCCTACAGGGGAGGAACGGGGAGCTGTTTTTT
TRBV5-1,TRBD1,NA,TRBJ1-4,CASSLGTGSNEKLFF,TGCGCCAGCAGCTTGGGGACAGGCTCTAATGAAAAACTGTTTTTT
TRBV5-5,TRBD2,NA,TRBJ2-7,CASSLEGLAAYEQYF,TGTGCCAGCAGCTTGGAGGGACTAGCGGCCTACGAGCAGTACTTC
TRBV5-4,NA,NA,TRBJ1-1,CASSRRIRRAAGNTEAFF,TGTGCCAGCAGCCGCCGAATCAGGCGCGCAGCCGGTAACACTGAAGCTTTCTTT
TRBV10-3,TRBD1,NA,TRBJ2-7,CAISETGTGDHEQYF,TGTGCCATCAGTGAGACCGGGACAGGGGATCACGAGCAGTACTTC
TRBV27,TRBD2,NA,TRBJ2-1,CASNSGTSWNNEQFF,TGTGCCAGCAATTCCGGGACTAGCTGGAACAATGAGCAGTTCTTC
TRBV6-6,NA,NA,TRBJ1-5,CASSYSGHSNQPQHF,TGTGCCAGCAGTTACTCGGGGCATAGCAATCAGCCCCAGCATTTT
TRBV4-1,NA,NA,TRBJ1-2,CASSQDNRRNYGYTF,TGCGCCAGCAGCCAAGATAACAGGAGAAACTATGGCTACACCTTC
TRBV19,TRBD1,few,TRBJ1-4,CASSSGQANEKLFF,TGTGCCAGTAGTTCAGGACAGGCTAATGAAAAACTGTTTTTT
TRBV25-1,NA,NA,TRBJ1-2,CASMGPSGYGYTF,TGTGCCAGCATGGGTCCCTCGGGCTATGGCTACACCTTC
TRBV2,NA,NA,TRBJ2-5,CASRVEAEETQYF,TGTGCCAGCAGGGTTGAGGCTGAAGAGACCCAGTACTTC
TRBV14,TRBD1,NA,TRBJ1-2,CASSDGGTGRRGYTF,TGTGCCAGCAGCGACGGAGGGACAGGCAGGCGAGGCTACACCTTC
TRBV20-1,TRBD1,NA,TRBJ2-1,CRPDRVEQFF,TGCAGACCGGACAGGGTTGAGCAGTTCTTC
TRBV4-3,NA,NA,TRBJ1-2,CASSQDMPAAGLGSNYGYTF,TGCGCCAGCAGCCAAGATATGCCAGCGGCAGGTTTGGGCTCTAACTATGGCTACACCTTC
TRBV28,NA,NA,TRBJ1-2,CASSPNNQVFVYTF,TGTGCCAGCAGTCCGAACAACCAAGTCTTTGTCTACACCTTC
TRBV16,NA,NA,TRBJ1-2,CASSQFAQVRRGYTF,TGTGCCAGCAGCCAATTCGCCCAGGTTCGGCGTGGCTACACCTTC
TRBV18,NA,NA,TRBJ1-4,CASSPVTGANEKLFF,TGTGCCAGCTCACCGGTGACAGGCGCGAATGAAAAACTGTTTTTT
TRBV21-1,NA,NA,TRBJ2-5,CASSPGGEGETQYF,TGTGCCAGCAGCCCCGGGGGGGAAGGGGAGACCCAGTACTTC
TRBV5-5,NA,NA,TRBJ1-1,CASSIWTVGEAFF,TGTGCCAGCAGCATTTGGACAGTCGGAGAAGCTTTCTTT
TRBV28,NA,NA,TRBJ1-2,CASSPRQLGGYTF,TGTGCCAGCAGCCCCCGACAACTGGGTGGCTACACCTTC